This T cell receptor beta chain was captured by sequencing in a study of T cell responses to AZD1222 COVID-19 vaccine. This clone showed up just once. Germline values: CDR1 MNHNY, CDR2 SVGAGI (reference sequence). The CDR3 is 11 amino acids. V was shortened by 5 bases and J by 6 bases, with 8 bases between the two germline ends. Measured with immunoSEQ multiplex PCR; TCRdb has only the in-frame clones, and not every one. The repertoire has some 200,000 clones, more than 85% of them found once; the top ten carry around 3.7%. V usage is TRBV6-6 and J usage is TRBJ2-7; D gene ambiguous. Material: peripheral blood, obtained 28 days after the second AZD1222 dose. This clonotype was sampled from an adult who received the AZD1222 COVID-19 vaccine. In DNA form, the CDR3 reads TGTGCCAGCAGTCCTGCCAGCGAGCAGTACTTC. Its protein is CASSPASEQYF.